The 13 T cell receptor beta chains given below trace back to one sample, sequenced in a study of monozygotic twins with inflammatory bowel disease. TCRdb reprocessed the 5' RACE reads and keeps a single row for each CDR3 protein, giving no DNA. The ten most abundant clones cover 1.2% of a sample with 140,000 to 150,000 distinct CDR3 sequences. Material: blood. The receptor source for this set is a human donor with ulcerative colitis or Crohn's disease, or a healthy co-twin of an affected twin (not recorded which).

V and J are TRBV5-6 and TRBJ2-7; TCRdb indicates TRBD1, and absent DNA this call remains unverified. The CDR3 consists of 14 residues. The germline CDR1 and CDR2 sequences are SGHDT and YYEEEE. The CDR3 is CASRGGTGAYEQYF.

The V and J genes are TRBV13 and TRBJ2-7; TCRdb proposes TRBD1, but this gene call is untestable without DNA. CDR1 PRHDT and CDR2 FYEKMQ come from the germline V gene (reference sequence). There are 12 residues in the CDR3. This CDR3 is CASSPTTGALNF.

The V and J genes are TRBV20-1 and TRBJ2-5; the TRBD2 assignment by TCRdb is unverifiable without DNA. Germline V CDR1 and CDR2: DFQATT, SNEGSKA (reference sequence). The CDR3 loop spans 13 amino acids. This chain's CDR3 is CSAGPLIGETQYF.

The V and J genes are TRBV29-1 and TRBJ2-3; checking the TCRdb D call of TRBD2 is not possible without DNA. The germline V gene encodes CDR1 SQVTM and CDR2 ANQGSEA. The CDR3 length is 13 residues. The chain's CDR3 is CSVEGEGTDTQYF.

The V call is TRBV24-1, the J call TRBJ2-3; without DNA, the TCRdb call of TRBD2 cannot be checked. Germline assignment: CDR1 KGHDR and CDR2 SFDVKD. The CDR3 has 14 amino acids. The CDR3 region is CATSVKAGTDTQYF.

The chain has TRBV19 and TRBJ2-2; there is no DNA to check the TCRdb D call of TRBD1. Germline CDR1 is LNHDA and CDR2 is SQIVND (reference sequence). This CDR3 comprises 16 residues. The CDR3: CASSIPGRGRTGELFF.

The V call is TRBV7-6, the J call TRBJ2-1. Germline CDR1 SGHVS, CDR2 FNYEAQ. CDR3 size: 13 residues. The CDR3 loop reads CASSLGPLNEQFF.

The CDR3 region is CASSLGLTSSTDTQYF. This chain uses TRBV12-3 or TRBV12-4 with TRBJ2-3. The CDR3 sequence is 16 residues long.

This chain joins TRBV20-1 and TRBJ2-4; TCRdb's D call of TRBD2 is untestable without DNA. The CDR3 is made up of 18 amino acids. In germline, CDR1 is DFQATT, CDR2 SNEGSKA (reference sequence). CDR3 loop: CSAREGLAGDVAKNIQYF.

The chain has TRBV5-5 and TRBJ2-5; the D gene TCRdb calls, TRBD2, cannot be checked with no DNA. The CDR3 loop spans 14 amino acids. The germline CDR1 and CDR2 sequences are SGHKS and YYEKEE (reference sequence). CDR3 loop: CASSLELAGETQYF.

The CDR3: CASSPRTGHNQPQHF. This chain connects TRBV7-2 to TRBJ1-5; TCRdb's D call, TRBD1, is unchecked because there is no DNA. The CDR3 consists of 15 residues. Germline CDR1 SGHTA, CDR2 FQGNSA.

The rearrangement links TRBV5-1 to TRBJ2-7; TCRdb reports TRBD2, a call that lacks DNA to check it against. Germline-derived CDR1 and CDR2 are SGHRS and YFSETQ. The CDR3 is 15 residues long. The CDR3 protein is CASSPAGTGAYEQYF.

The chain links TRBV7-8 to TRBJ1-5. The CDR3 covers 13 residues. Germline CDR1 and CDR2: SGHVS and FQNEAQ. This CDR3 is CASSFRENQPQHF.